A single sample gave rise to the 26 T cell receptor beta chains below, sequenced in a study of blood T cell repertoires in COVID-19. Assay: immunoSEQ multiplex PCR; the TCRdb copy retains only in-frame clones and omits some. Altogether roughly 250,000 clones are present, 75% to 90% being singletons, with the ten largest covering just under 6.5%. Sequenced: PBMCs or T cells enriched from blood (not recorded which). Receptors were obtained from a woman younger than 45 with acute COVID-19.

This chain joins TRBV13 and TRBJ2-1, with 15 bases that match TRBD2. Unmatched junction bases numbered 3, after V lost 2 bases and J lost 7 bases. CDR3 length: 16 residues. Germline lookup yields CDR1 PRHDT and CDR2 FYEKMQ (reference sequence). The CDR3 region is CASSLRGLAGGNEQFF. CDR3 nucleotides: TGTGCCAGCAGCTTACGCGGACTAGCGGGGGGGAATGAGCAGTTCTTC. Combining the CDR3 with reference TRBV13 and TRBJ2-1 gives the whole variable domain AAGVIQSPRHLIKEKRETATLKCYPIPRHDTVYWYQQGPGQDPQFLISFYEKMQSDKGSIPDRFSAQQFSDYHSELNMSSLELGDSALYFCASSLRGLAGGNEQFFGPGTRLTVL.

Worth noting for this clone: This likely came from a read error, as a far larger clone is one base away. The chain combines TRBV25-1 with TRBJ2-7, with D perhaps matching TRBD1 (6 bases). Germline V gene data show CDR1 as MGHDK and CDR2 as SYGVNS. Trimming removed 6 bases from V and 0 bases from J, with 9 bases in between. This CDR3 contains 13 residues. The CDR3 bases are TGTGCCAGCAGCCGGGACAACTCCTACGAGCAGTACTTC. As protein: CASSRDNSYEQYF.

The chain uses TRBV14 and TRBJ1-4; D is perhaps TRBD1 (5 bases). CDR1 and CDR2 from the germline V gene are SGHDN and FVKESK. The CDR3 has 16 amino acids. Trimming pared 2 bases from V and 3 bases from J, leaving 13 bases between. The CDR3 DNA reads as TGTGCCAGCAGCCAAACGAAAGGGGAACCTAATGAAAAACTGTTTTTT. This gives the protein CASSQTKGEPNEKLFF.

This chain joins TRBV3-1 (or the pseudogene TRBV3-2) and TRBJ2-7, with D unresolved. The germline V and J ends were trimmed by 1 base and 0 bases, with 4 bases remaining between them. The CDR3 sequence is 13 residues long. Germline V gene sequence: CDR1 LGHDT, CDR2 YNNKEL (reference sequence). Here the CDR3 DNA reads TGTGCCAGCAGCCAAGCCCTCTCCTACGAGCAGTACTTC. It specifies CASSQALSYEQYF.

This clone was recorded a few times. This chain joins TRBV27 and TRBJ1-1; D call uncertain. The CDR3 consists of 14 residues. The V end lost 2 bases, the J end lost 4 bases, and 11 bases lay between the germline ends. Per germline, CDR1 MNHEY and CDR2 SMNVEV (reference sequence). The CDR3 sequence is CASSLVGESTEAFF. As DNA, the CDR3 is TGTGCCAGCAGTTTAGTCGGGGAGAGCACTGAAGCTTTCTTT.

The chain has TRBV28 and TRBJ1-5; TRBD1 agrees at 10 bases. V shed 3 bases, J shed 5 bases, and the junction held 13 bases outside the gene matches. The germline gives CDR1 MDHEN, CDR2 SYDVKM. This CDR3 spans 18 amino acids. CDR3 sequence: CASSFVARQGARDQPQHF. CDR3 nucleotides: TGTGCCAGCAGTTTCGTGGCGAGACAGGGGGCGCGGGATCAGCCCCAGCATTTT.

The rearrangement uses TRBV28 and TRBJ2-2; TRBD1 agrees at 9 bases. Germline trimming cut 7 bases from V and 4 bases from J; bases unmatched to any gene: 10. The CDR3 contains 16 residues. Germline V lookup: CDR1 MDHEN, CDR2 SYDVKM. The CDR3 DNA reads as TGTGCCAGCATCAAAGCGGGACAGGGTTCCACCGGGGAGCTGTTTTTT. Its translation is CASIKAGQGSTGELFF.

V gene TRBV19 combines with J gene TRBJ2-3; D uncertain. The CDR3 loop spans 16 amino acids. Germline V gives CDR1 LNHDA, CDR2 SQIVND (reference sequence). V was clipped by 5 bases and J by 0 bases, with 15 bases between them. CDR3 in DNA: TGTGCCAGTAGTCCCTCGATCGTTACTAGCACAGATACGCAGTATTTT. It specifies CASSPSIVTSTDTQYF.

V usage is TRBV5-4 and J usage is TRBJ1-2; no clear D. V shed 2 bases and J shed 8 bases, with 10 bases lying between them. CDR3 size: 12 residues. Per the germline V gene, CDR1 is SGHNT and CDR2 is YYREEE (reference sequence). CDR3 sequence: CASSFRGKGYTF. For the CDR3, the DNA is TGTGCCAGCAGCTTCCGGGGTAAGGGCTACACCTTC.

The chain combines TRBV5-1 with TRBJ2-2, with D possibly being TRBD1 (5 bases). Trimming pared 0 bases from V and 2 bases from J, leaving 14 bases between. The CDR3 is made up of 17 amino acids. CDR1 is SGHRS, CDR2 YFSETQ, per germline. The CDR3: CASSLAARTQNTGELFF. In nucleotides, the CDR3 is TGCGCCAGCAGCTTGGCCGCAAGGACACAAAACACCGGGGAGCTGTTTTTT.

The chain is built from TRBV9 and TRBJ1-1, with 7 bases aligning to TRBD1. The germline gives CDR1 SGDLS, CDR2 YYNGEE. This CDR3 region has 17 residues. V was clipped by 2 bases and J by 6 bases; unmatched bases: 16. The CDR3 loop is CASSVIKQGPLGAEAFF. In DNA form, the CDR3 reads TGTGCCAGCAGCGTTATAAAACAGGGGCCACTCGGGGCTGAAGCTTTCTTT.

The CDR3: CASSPPGSGLAGTGELFF. In nucleotides, the CDR3 is TGTGCCAGCTCACCACCGGGGTCCGGACTAGCGGGAACCGGGGAGCTGTTTTTT. The chain recombines TRBV18 with TRBJ2-2; 12 bases fit TRBD2. The CDR3 has 18 amino acids. The germline V gene encodes CDR1 KGHSH and CDR2 LQKENI. Trimming at V came to 0 bases and at J to 5 bases, leaving 7 bases not matched to a gene.

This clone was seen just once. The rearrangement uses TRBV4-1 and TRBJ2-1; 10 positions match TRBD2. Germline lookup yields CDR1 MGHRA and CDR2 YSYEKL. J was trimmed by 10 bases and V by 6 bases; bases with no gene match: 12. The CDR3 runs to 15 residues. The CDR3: CASRPLSGGAEEQFF. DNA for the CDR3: TGCGCCAGCAGGCCACTCAGCGGGGGGGCGGAGGAGCAGTTCTTC.

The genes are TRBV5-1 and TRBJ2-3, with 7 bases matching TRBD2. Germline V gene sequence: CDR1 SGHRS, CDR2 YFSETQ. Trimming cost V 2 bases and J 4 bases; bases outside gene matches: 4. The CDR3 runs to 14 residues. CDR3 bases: TGCGCCAGCAGCTTAGGGACTACCCCAGATACGCAGTATTTT. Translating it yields CASSLGTTPDTQYF.

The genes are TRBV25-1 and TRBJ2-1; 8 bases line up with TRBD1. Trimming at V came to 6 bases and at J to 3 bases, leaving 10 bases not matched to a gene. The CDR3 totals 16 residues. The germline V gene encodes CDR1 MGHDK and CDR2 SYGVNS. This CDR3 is CASSAGGQGFYNEQFF. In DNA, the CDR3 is TGTGCCAGCAGCGCTGGTGGACAGGGATTCTACAATGAGCAGTTCTTC.

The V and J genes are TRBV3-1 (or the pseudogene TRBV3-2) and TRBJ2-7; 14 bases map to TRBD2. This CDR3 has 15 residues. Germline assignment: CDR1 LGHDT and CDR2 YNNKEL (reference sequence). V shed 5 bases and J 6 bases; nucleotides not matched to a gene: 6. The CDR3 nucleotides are TGTGCCAGCAGCGAAAGGACTAGCGGGAGGCGCGAGCAGTACTTC. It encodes CASSERTSGRREQYF.

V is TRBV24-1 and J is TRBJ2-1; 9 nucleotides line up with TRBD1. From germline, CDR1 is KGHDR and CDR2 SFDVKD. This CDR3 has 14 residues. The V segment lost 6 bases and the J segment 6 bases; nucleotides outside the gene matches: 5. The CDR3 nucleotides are TGTGCCACCAGTTCACAGGGGGCGCCCAATGAGCAGTTCTTC. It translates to CATSSQGAPNEQFF.

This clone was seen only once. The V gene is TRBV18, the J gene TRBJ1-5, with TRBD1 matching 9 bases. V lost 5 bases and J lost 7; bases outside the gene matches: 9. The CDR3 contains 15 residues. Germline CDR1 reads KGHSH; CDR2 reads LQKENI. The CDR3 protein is CASSSGQGINQPQHF. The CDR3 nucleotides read TGTGCCAGCTCATCCGGACAGGGGATCAACCAGCCCCAGCATTTT.

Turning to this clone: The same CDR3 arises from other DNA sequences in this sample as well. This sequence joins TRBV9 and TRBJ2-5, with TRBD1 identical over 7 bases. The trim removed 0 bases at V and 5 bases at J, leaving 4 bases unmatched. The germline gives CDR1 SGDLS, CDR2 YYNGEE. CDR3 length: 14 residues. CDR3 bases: TGTGCCAGCAGCGTAGGACAGGGAAGGGAGACCCAGTACTTC. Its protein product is CASSVGQGRETQYF.

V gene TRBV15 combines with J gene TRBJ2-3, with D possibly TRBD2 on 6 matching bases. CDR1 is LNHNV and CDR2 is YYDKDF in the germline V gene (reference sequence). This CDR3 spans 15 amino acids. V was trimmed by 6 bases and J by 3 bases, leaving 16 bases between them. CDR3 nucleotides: TGTGCCACCAGTCCTACTAGCATAAAAACAGATACGCAGTATTTT. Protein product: CATSPTSIKTDTQYF.

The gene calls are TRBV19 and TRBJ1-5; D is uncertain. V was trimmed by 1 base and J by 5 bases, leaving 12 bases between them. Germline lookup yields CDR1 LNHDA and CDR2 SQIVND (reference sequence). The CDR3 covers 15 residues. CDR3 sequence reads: CASSIGRGGDQPQHF. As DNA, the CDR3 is TGTGCCAGTAGTATAGGTCGGGGTGGTGATCAGCCCCAGCATTTT.

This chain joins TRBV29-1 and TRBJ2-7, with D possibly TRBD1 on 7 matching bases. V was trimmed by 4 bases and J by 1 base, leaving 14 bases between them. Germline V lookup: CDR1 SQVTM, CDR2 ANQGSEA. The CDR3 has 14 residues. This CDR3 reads CSVASTGRSYEQYF. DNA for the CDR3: TGCAGCGTTGCTTCGACAGGGAGGTCCTACGAGCAGTACTTC.

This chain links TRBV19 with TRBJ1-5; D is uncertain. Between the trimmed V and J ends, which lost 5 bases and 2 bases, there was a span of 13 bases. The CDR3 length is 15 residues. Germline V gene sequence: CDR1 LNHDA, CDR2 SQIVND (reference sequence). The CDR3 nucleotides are TGTGCCAGTAGTTTATCCGGGATCGGCAATCAGCCCCAGCATTTT. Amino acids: CASSLSGIGNQPQHF.

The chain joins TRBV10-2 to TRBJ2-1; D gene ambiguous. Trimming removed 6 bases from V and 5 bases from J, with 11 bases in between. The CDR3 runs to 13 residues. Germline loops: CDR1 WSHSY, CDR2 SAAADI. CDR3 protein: CASRAGSNNEQFF. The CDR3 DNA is TGCGCCAGCAGGGCCGGGTCGAACAATGAGCAGTTCTTC.

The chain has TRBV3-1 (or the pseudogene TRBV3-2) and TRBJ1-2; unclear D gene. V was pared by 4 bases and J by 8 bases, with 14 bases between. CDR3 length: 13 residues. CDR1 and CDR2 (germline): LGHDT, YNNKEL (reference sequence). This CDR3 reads CASSPSIANGYTF. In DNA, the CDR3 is TGTGCCAGCAGCCCTAGCATTGCCAACGGCTACACCTTC.

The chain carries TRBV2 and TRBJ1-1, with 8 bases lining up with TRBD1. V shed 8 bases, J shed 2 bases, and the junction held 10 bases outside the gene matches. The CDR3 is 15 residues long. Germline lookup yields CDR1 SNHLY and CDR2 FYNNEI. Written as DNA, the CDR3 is TGTGCCAGCGATGGGGACAGGAGGTATAACACTGAAGCTTTCTTT. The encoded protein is CASDGDRRYNTEAFF.